These 6 T cell receptor beta chains were all obtained from the same sample, sequenced in a study of blood T cell repertoires in COVID-19. Method: immunoSEQ multiplex PCR; TCRdb's copy keeps in-frame clones and lacks some. In the table there are approximately 230,000 clones, 86% of which are singletons. Sequenced material: PBMCs or T cells enriched from blood (not recorded which). Receptors were obtained from a man aged 40-49 years who had recovered from COVID-19.

The chain recombines TRBV5-1 with TRBJ1-1, with TRBD1 matching over 8 bases. V dropped 9 bases and J dropped 3; count of bases not matched to a gene: 16. The germline V gene has CDR1 SGHRS and CDR2 YFSETQ. This CDR3 region has 16 residues. The CDR3 protein is CATSDGGRGQDTEAFF. The CDR3 DNA reads TGCGCCACTTCCGATGGTGGCAGGGGGCAGGACACTGAAGCTTTCTTT.

This chain connects TRBV6-2 or TRBV6-3 to TRBJ1-4, with unresolved D. The CDR3 is 13 amino acids. V was trimmed by 2 bases and J by 7 bases, leaving 8 bases between them. Germline V gene sequence: CDR1 MNHEY, CDR2 SVGEGT. The CDR3 nucleotides are TGTGCCAGCAGTTACGATAGCCTTGAAAAACTGTTTTTT. This sequence encodes CASSYDSLEKLFF.

In regard to this clone: The same CDR3 arises from other DNA sequences in this sample as well. V is TRBV11-2 and J is TRBJ2-7, with a tentative D call TRBD2 (7 bases). The CDR3 has 14 amino acids. Germline CDR1 reads SGHAT; CDR2 reads FQNNGV. V was shortened by 1 base and J by 2 bases, with 9 bases between the two germline ends. The CDR3: CASSLAGGPYEQYF. CDR3 in DNA: TGTGCCAGCAGCTTAGCGGGGGGCCCCTACGAGCAGTACTTC.

The gene calls are TRBV3-1 (or the pseudogene TRBV3-2) and TRBJ2-7, with 7 bases aligning to TRBD2. Germline V CDR1 and CDR2: LGHDT, YNNKEL (reference sequence). J was trimmed by 5 bases and V by 3 bases; bases with no gene match: 7. The CDR3 extends over 14 amino acids. CDR3 in amino acids: CASSHTRERHEQYF. CDR3 sequence (DNA): TGTGCCAGCAGCCACACGCGGGAGCGCCACGAGCAGTACTTC.

The chain combines TRBV7-3 with TRBJ1-1; D might be TRBD1 (5 bases). In germline, CDR1 is SGHTA, CDR2 FQGTGA. With 3 bases removed from V and 4 bases from J, the gap between germline ends came to 9 bases. This CDR3 region has 13 residues. The CDR3 reads CASSFDGGTEAFF. CDR3 DNA sequence: TGTGCCAGCAGCTTCGACGGGGGCACTGAAGCTTTCTTT.

V usage is TRBV28 and J usage is TRBJ2-1; TRBD2 matches at 7 bases. The CDR3 runs 17 residues. The junction had 8 bases not matched to a gene; V was cut back by 3 bases and J by 0 bases. In germline, CDR1 is MDHEN, CDR2 SYDVKM. The CDR3 reads CASSFSGTLSSYNEQFF. The CDR3 region has the DNA TGTGCCAGCAGTTTCAGCGGGACTCTGAGCTCCTACAATGAGCAGTTCTTC.